The 20 T cell receptor beta chains reported below all come from one sample, sequenced in a study of blood T cell repertoires in COVID-19. Sequencing was performed with immunoSEQ multiplex PCR; in TCRdb, only in-frame clones are kept and a portion is missing. Of a few hundred thousand clones listed, 70% to 90% are singletons. What was sequenced was PBMCs or T cells enriched from blood (not recorded which). All receptors come from a woman in her sixties or seventies who had recovered from COVID-19.

This clone was counted once. CDR3 coding DNA: TGCGCCAGCAGCTTGGCGGCGGGGGGAGTATGGGGCACAGATACGCAGTATTTT. Its protein product is CASSLAAGGVWGTDTQYF. V usage is TRBV5-1 and J usage is TRBJ2-3, with 8 nucleotides matching TRBD2. This CDR3 region has 18 residues. V gave up 0 bases and J gave up 1 base; unmatched junction bases: 10. Per the germline V gene, CDR1 is SGHRS and CDR2 is YFSETQ.

This chain's CDR3 is CASSPTGDPYNEQFF. DNA of the CDR3: TGTGCCAGCTCACCTACAGGGGACCCTTACAATGAGCAGTTCTTC. The chain recombines TRBV18 with TRBJ2-1; 7 bases are a match to TRBD1. The CDR3 runs to 15 residues. V lost 3 bases and J lost 4; bases outside the gene matches: 6. Looked up from germline, CDR1 is KGHSH and CDR2 is LQKENI. The whole variable domain, remainder taken from reference TRBV18 and TRBJ2-1, is NAGVMQNPRHLVRRRGQEARLRCSPMKGHSHVYWYRQLPEEGLKFMVYLQKENIIDESGMPKERFSAEFPKEGPSILRIQQVVRGDSAAYFCASSPTGDPYNEQFFGPGTRLTVL.

The rearrangement uses TRBV19 and TRBJ2-2; tentatively, D is TRBD1 (5 bases). This CDR3 has 14 residues. Germline V gives CDR1 LNHDA, CDR2 SQIVND (reference sequence). V lost 7 bases and J lost 6, with 15 bases in between. The CDR3 DNA reads as TGTGCCAGTACCCCCGAGACAGCTCCCGGGGAGCTGTTTTTT. Its protein is CASTPETAPGELFF. Using reference TRBV19 and TRBJ2-2 for the parts outside the CDR3, the full variable domain is DGGITQSPKYLFRKEGQNVTLSCEQNLNHDAMYWYRQDPGQGLRLIYYSQIVNDFQKGDIAEGYSVSREKKESFPLTVTSAQKNPTAFYLCASTPETAPGELFFGEGSRLTVL.

The V and J genes are TRBV19 and TRBJ1-2; TRBD1 matches at 10 bases. CDR1 and CDR2 from the germline V gene are LNHDA and SQIVND (reference sequence). The CDR3 consists of 15 residues. V gave up 5 bases and J gave up 1 base; unmatched junction bases: 4. CDR3 nucleotide sequence: TGTGCCAGTAGTTACCGGGACAGGGGTAACTATGGCTACACCTTC. Protein product: CASSYRDRGNYGYTF. The full variable domain, in which reference TRBV19 and TRBJ1-2 provide the parts outside the CDR3, is DGGITQSPKYLFRKEGQNVTLSCEQNLNHDAMYWYRQDPGQGLRLIYYSQIVNDFQKGDIAEGYSVSREKKESFPLTVTSAQKNPTAFYLCASSYRDRGNYGYTFGSGTRLTVV.

The chain uses TRBV2 and TRBJ1-6; possible D gene TRBD1, 5 bases. CDR3 length: 15 amino acids. CDR1 SNHLY and CDR2 FYNNEI come from the germline V gene. V was trimmed by 7 bases and J by 7 bases, leaving 17 bases between them. The CDR3 reads CASTPAATANSPLHF. In nucleotides, the CDR3 is TGTGCCAGCACTCCGGCCGCGACAGCCAATTCACCCCTCCACTTT.

The chain employs TRBV11-3 and TRBJ2-7; TRBD2 matches at 8 bases. This CDR3 is 15 amino acids long. The V gene end was trimmed by 4 bases and the J gene end by 6 bases; junction bases not matched to a gene: 11. Germline-derived CDR1 and CDR2 are SGHNT and YENEEA. CDR3 protein: CASSSPGGARGEQYF. DNA of the CDR3: TGTGCCAGCAGCTCTCCGGGGGGGGCGAGGGGCGAGCAGTACTTC. Variable domain in full (rest from reference TRBV11-3 and TRBJ2-7): EAGVVQSPRYKIIEKKQPVAFWCNPISGHNTLYWYLQNLGQGPELLIRYENEEAVDDSQLPKDRFSAERLKGVDSTLKIQPAELGDSAVYLCASSSPGGARGEQYFGPGTRLTVT.

V is TRBV19 and J is TRBJ1-6; 7 nucleotides align to TRBD1. Germline loops: CDR1 LNHDA, CDR2 SQIVND (reference sequence). There are 14 residues in the CDR3. Germline trimming cut 10 bases from V and 4 bases from J; bases unmatched to any gene: 7. The CDR3 protein is CATTRDSYNSPLHF. The DNA of the CDR3 is TGTGCCACCACTCGGGACAGTTATAATTCACCCCTCCACTTT. Full variable domain (remainder filled in from reference TRBV19 and TRBJ1-6): DGGITQSPKYLFRKEGQNVTLSCEQNLNHDAMYWYRQDPGQGLRLIYYSQIVNDFQKGDIAEGYSVSREKKESFPLTVTSAQKNPTAFYLCATTRDSYNSPLHFGNGTRLTVT.

V gene TRBV10-3 combines with J gene TRBJ2-2; D unresolved. Germline values: CDR1 ENHRY, CDR2 SYGVKD. The CDR3 is 15 residues long. The germline V and J ends were trimmed by 4 bases and 3 bases, with 12 bases remaining between them. The CDR3 region is CAISAYSPYTGELFF. CDR3 DNA: TGTGCCATCAGTGCGTACAGCCCCTACACCGGGGAGCTGTTTTTT.

The rearrangement uses TRBV6-2 or TRBV6-3 and TRBJ1-5, with TRBD1 identical over 8 bases. V dropped 2 bases and J dropped 6; count of bases not matched to a gene: 9. The germline CDR1 and CDR2 sequences are MNHEY and SVGEGT. CDR3 length: 16 residues. CDR3 DNA: TGTGCCAGCAGTTACCCCCAGGGGGCACGTAGTCAGCCCCAGCATTTT. Translated, it gives CASSYPQGARSQPQHF.

This chain uses TRBV6-1 with TRBJ2-1; TRBD2 might be the D (6 bases). Germline values: CDR1 MNHNS, CDR2 SASEGT. This CDR3 has 15 amino acids. V was clipped by 3 bases and J by 6 bases, with 15 bases between them. The CDR3 coding sequence is TGTGCCAGCAGTGAGAGGAGGGATTTAATCAATGAGCAGTTCTTC. Translated: CASSERRDLINEQFF.

The rearrangement joins TRBV6-5 to TRBJ2-1, with 8 nucleotides matching TRBD1. The CDR3 runs to 14 residues. Germline CDR1 is MNHEY and CDR2 is SVGAGI. V lost 2 bases and J lost 6; bases outside the gene matches: 3. Here the CDR3 DNA reads TGTGCCAGCAGTTACCTGGACAGGGCCAATGAGCAGTTCTTC. This translates into CASSYLDRANEQFF.

This clone was seen only once. This chain links TRBV29-1 with TRBJ2-7; 8 bases are shared with TRBD1. V lost 5 bases to trimming and J lost 6 bases; unmatched junction nucleotides: 3. From germline, CDR1 is SQVTM and CDR2 ANQGSEA. This CDR3 contains 11 residues. The DNA of the CDR3 is TGCAGCGTTAGGACAGGGCTCGAGCAGTACGTC. It specifies CSVRTGLEQYV.

The gene calls are TRBV9 and TRBJ2-1, with D uncertain. CDR3 length equals 12 residues. Germline V gene lookup returns CDR1 SGDLS and CDR2 YYNGEE. Trimming shortened V by 0 bases and J by 8 bases, and 6 bases separated the two germline ends. The CDR3 DNA follows: TGTGCCAGCAGCGTAGCTAACGATGAGCAGTTCTTC. Encoded protein: CASSVANDEQFF. The variable domain in full, with the rest retrieved from reference TRBV9 and TRBJ2-1, is DSGVTQTPKHLITATGQRVTLRCSPRSGDLSVYWYQQSLDQGLQFLIQYYNGEERAKGNILERFSAQQFPDLHSELNLSSLELGDSALYFCASSVANDEQFFGPGTRLTVL.

This chain connects TRBV5-1 to TRBJ2-1; 8 bases match TRBD2. Germline V CDR1 and CDR2: SGHRS, YFSETQ. Losses at the gene ends were 0 bases for V and 5 bases for J; bases not matched to a gene: 4. The CDR3 length is 15 residues. In DNA form, the CDR3 reads TGCGCCAGCAGCTTGGGACCAGCGGGGGACAATGAGCAGTTCTTC. Translated: CASSLGPAGDNEQFF. The full variable domain, rest sourced from reference TRBV5-1 and TRBJ2-1, is KAGVTQTPRYLIKTRGQQVTLSCSPISGHRSVSWYQQTPGQGLQFLFEYFSETQRNKGNFPGRFSGRQFSNSRSEMNVSTLELGDSALYLCASSLGPAGDNEQFFGPGTRLTVL.

The CDR3 protein is CATSDPSRGSTEAFF. The DNA of the CDR3 is TGTGCCACCAGTGACCCGTCGAGGGGGAGTACTGAAGCTTTCTTT. The V gene is TRBV24-1, the J gene TRBJ1-1; perhaps TRBD1 as D (6 bases). The V gene's germline CDR1 is KGHDR and CDR2 SFDVKD. The CDR3 has 15 residues. The ends were cut back, 4 bases at V and 5 bases at J, with 16 bases in the middle.

The V call is TRBV5-6, the J call TRBJ2-2; D remains ambiguous. The germline CDR1 and CDR2 sequences are SGHDT and YYEEEE. The germline V and J ends were trimmed by 0 bases and 6 bases, with 9 bases remaining between them. The CDR3 runs to 14 residues. The CDR3 nucleotides read TGTGCCAGCAGCTTGGGGCCCGGGTCCGGGGAGCTGTTTTTT. Translation gives CASSLGPGSGELFF. Combining the CDR3 with reference TRBV5-6 and TRBJ2-2 gives the whole variable domain DAGVTQSPTHLIKTRGQQVTLRCSPKSGHDTVSWYQQALGQGPQFIFQYYEEEERQRGNFPDRFSGHQFPNYSSELNVNALLLGDSALYLCASSLGPGSGELFFGEGSRLTVL.

The J gene is TRBJ1-2, the V gene TRBV29-1, with 7 bases matching TRBD1. CDR3 length equals 12 residues. The V segment lost 8 bases and the J segment 6 bases; nucleotides outside the gene matches: 9. The germline gives CDR1 SQVTM, CDR2 ANQGSEA. DNA for the CDR3: TGCAGCACCCGAGGACAGGTTCATGGCTACACCTTC. This sequence encodes CSTRGQVHGYTF.

This chain joins TRBV5-6 and TRBJ1-5, with 11 bases aligning to TRBD1. In germline, CDR1 is SGHDT, CDR2 YYEEEE. The CDR3 is 15 residues long. V gave up 3 bases and J gave up 2 bases; unmatched junction bases: 1. This CDR3 is CASSWTGGGNQPQHF. Written as DNA, the CDR3 is TGTGCCAGCAGCTGGACAGGGGGCGGCAATCAGCCCCAGCATTTT.

DNA for the CDR3: TGTGCCAGCAGCTTGGTGAAGCGGGGGGGCGATGAGCAGTTCTTC. Translated: CASSLVKRGGDEQFF. The chain recombines TRBV5-4 with TRBJ2-1, with 10 bases that match TRBD2. Unmatched junction bases numbered 5, after V lost 0 bases and J lost 8 bases. This CDR3 is 15 amino acids long. Per germline, CDR1 SGHNT and CDR2 YYREEE (reference sequence).

The chain employs TRBV18 and TRBJ2-7; a weak D match, TRBD1 (6 bases). The CDR3 has 13 amino acids. Trimming cost V 5 bases and J 4 bases, with 12 bases left between them. From germline, CDR1 is KGHSH and CDR2 LQKENI. The CDR3 region is CASSSRQEYEQYV. DNA for the CDR3: TGTGCCAGCTCATCCAGACAGGAGTACGAGCAGTACGTC.